The 11 T cell receptor beta chains listed next were all sequenced from one sample in a study of cytomegalovirus exposure and HLA in healthy donors. Use of 60 Vbeta and 13 Jbeta primers characterized the PCR. Using immunoSEQ multiplex PCR, the repertoire was profiled, and TCRdb retains in-frame clones only, with some absent. The repertoire consists of roughly 160,000 clones, with approximately 80% occurring once and the leading ten covering about 2.4%. Sequencing was carried out using PBMCs. These receptors all stem from a male donor in good health and CMV-seronegative.

This clone was seen once. This chain joins TRBV4-3 and TRBJ2-3; D gene uncertain. V shed 0 bases and J shed 1 base, with 5 bases lying between them. The length of the CDR3 is 14 residues. The germline gives CDR1 LGHNA, CDR2 YSLEER. The CDR3 DNA is TGCGCCAGCAGCCAAGAACACCGCACAGATACGCAGTATTTT. This codes for CASSQEHRTDTQYF.

V is TRBV7-2 and J is TRBJ2-7, with 12 bases that match TRBD2. CDR3 size: 16 residues. Trimming at V came to 5 bases and at J to 3 bases, leaving 8 bases not matched to a gene. CDR1 is SGHTA and CDR2 is FQGNSA in the germline V gene. The CDR3 reads CASSPGTSGRIYEQYF. The CDR3 region has the DNA TGTGCCAGCAGCCCGGGGACTAGCGGGCGAATCTACGAGCAGTACTTC.

CDR3 loop: CASSIAQAGGYNEQFF. In DNA, the CDR3 is TGTGCCAGTAGTATAGCTCAAGCGGGGGGGTACAATGAGCAGTTCTTC. The chain links TRBV19 to TRBJ2-1; 10 bases agree with TRBD2. Trimming cost V 1 base and J 4 bases; bases outside gene matches: 4. This CDR3 is built from 16 residues. Germline CDR1 is LNHDA and CDR2 is SQIVND (reference sequence).

The chain uses TRBV28 and TRBJ1-2; tentative D call: TRBD1 (6 bases). The CDR3 totals 16 residues. The V end lost 4 bases, the J end lost 0 bases, and 15 bases lay between the germline ends. Germline V gives CDR1 MDHEN, CDR2 SYDVKM. The CDR3 region is CASSYADRQSNYGYTF. For the CDR3, the DNA is TGTGCCAGCAGTTACGCGGACAGACAGTCTAACTATGGCTACACCTTC.

This chain uses TRBV5-1 with TRBJ2-5, with D possibly matching TRBD2 (6 bases). The DNA end is a closer match to TRBJ2-7, so the J assignment may be wrong. Per germline, CDR1 SGHRS and CDR2 YFSETQ. CDR3 size: 15 residues. The CDR3 nucleotides read TGCGCCAGCAGCTTCTACCCTCGGGGGATCTACGAGCAGTACTTC. It is translated as CASSFYPRGIYEQYF.

The V gene is TRBV28, the J gene TRBJ1-4, with D perhaps matching TRBD1 (5 bases). V dropped 4 bases and J dropped 5 bases, with 11 bases sitting between them. Per the germline V gene, CDR1 is MDHEN and CDR2 is SYDVKM. The CDR3 loop spans 14 amino acids. For the CDR3, the DNA is TGTGCCAGCAGTTCCCCGGGGGGAAATGAAAAACTGTTTTTT. This translates into CASSSPGGNEKLFF.

The chain has TRBV4-2 and TRBJ1-4, with D maybe TRBD1 (6 bases). Germline V gene lookup returns CDR1 LGHNA and CDR2 YNFKEQ. CDR3 size: 14 residues. Trimming left V 3 bases short and J 6 bases short, with 11 bases between. CDR3 bases: TGTGCCAGCAGCCAGACAGGTCGAGATGAAAAACTGTTTTTT. The encoded protein is CASSQTGRDEKLFF.

In its sample, this clone was seen a few times. The V call is TRBV4-3, the J call TRBJ2-1, with 14 bases matching TRBD2. This CDR3 region has 15 residues. Germline CDR1 reads LGHNA; CDR2 reads YSLEER. The V and J ends lost 1 base and 9 bases, in that order; junction bases with no gene match: 2. The CDR3 loop is CASSQGGLAGAEQFF. In DNA, the CDR3 is TGCGCCAGCAGCCAAGGGGGACTAGCGGGAGCTGAGCAGTTCTTC.

This sequence joins TRBV6-5 and TRBJ2-7, with 13 bases aligning to TRBD2. Unmatched junction bases numbered 6, after V lost 6 bases and J lost 4 bases. This CDR3 comprises 15 residues. The germline V gene has CDR1 MNHEY and CDR2 SVGAGI. Here the CDR3 DNA reads TGTGCCAGCAGCCCAAGGACTAGCGGGAGATACGAGCAGTACTTC. Translated, it gives CASSPRTSGRYEQYF.

The chain links TRBV6-1 to TRBJ2-5, with 8 bases fitting TRBD2. The J call is doubtful: the DNA matches TRBJ2-7 better. The CDR3 has 13 amino acids. Germline loops: CDR1 MNHNS, CDR2 SASEGT. The CDR3 protein is CASTAGGAYEQYF. The CDR3 DNA sequence: TGTGCCAGCACTGCGGGGGGTGCCTACGAGCAGTACTTC.

The sample holds a few counts of this clone. The chain uses TRBV7-9 and TRBJ2-7, with 8 bases that match TRBD1. V lost 1 base and J lost 4; bases outside the gene matches: 3. Germline V lookup: CDR1 SEHNR, CDR2 FQNEAQ (reference sequence). The CDR3 contains 14 residues. CDR3 in DNA: TGTGCCAGCAGCTTAGGACAGGGGAGGTACGAGCAGTACTTC. Protein product: CASSLGQGRYEQYF.